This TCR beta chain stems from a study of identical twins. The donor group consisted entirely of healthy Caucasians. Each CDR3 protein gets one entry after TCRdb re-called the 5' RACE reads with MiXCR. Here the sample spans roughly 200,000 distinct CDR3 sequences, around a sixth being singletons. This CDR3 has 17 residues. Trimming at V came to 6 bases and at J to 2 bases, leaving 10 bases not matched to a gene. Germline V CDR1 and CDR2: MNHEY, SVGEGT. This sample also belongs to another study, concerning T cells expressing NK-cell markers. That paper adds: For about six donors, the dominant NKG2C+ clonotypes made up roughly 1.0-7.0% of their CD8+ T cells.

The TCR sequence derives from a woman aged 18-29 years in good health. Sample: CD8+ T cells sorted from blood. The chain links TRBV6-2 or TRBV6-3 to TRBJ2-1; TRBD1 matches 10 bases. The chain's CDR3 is CASSATGGSSPYNEQFF. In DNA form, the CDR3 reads TGTGCCAGCAGCGCGACAGGGGGCAGCAGCCCCTACAATGAGCAGTTCTTC.